Listed below are T cell receptor beta chains from one sample, sequenced in a study of cytomegalovirus exposure and HLA in healthy donors. Profiled with immunoSEQ multiplex PCR; TCRdb holds only in-frame clones, not every one. Altogether about 220,000 clones are present, around nine tenths being singletons, with the ten largest covering approximately 1%. Sequenced: PBMCs. The receptors were gathered from a woman in her late teens or twenties in good health and CMV-seronegative. Both conserved end residues are trimmed from each CDR3. A D gene is named only where the DNA matches it firmly.

j_call d_call v_call cdr3_aa
TRBJ2-1 TRBD2 TRBV19 ASSRPGTSGLNEQF
TRBJ2-2 . TRBV28 ASFEGSGELF
TRBJ2-1 TRBD1 TRBV27 ASSFFPEQGTGEQF
TRBJ1-5 . TRBV4-2 ASSQEGGGSQPQH
TRBJ2-1 . TRBV9 ASSPAVAAYNEQF
TRBJ2-1 TRBD2 TRBV7-9 ASSPRLAGALIEQF
TRBJ2-2 TRBD2 TRBV11-2 ASTAPGGRARGGELF
TRBJ2-4 . TRBV29-1 SVRSGYAKNIQY
TRBJ2-3 . TRBV18 ASSPRGKGSQY
TRBJ2-7 TRBD1 TRBV4-1 ASSPRGQGPYEQY
TRBJ2-5 TRBD2 TRBV7-9 ASIRGGGSGRFQETQY
TRBJ1-5 . TRBV19 ASSPPKPTLATHSNQPQH
TRBJ2-1 TRBD2 TRBV25-1 ASSLFAGGDNEQF
TRBJ2-7 . TRBV7-9 ASSHADGLYEQY
TRBJ1-2 . TRBV5-4 ASSLWGGGGYT
TRBJ2-6 TRBD2 TRBV11-2 ASSLGGSPGSGANVLT
TRBJ2-6 . TRBV5-1 ASSLVGGRPHVLT
TRBJ1-1 . TRBV28 ASSPRINTEAF
TRBJ2-7 TRBD2 TRBV5-1 ASSFTNTSGSYEQY
TRBJ1-1 . TRBV18 ASSPRDPRRGNTEAF
TRBJ1-2 . TRBV18 ASSPRGHEGYGYT
TRBJ2-7 . TRBV2 ASSGELYEQY
TRBJ2-1 TRBD2 TRBV4-2 ASSQDSPLAGVGGGSYNEQF
TRBJ1-1 . TRBV30 AWSVSGKTEAF
TRBJ1-2 TRBD1 TRBV6-5 ASSYTGTGVVGGYT
TRBJ2-7 TRBD1 TRBV27 ASSPTGVYEQY
TRBJ2-5 TRBD2 TRBV9 ASSPPAPGERELRETQY
TRBJ2-1 . TRBV10-1 ASKSDREGNEQF
TRBJ2-7 . TRBV19 ASSPAPDSTHEQY
TRBJ2-1 . TRBV6-1 ASSEEGLSYNEQF
TRBJ2-7 . TRBV6-6 ASSPGVYEQY
TRBJ1-2 TRBD1 TRBV27 ASSAWDRGGYGYT
TRBJ2-7 . TRBV7-2 ASSLDAGMSSYEQY
TRBJ2-1 . TRBV9 ASSVAGLSYNEQF
TRBJ1-2 . TRBV7-9 ASSFPQGENYGYT
TRBJ2-1 TRBD2 TRBV5-1 ASSFVAGVQNEQF
TRBJ2-1 TRBD2 TRBV7-3 ASSRGRREFEQF
TRBJ2-3 . TRBV5-6 ASSQKGLFSTDTQY
TRBJ2-2 . TRBV18 ASRENSNTGELF
TRBJ2-7 TRBD2 TRBV6-5 ASSSPTSGRAWEQY
TRBJ2-7 TRBD1 TRBV5-1 ASSLAGTGVYEQY
TRBJ2-7 . TRBV29-1 SVENSRQGFDEQY
TRBJ2-7 TRBD2 TRBV7-8 ASSLKPHGASGSPGLYEQY
TRBJ2-7 TRBD1 TRBV6-1 ASSGATGGYEQY
TRBJ1-1 . TRBV30 AWNFNSGTEAF
TRBJ2-7 . TRBV5-4 ASSSRQSSYEQY
TRBJ2-1 TRBD2 TRBV6-1 ASTGREPGRNEQF
TRBJ2-3 TRBD2 TRBV5-1 ASSQGLAGQDTQY
TRBJ2-5 TRBD2 TRBV13 ASSLWTSGITQY
TRBJ1-1 . TRBV4-1 ASSQGRGLTTEAF
TRBJ1-6 TRBD1 TRBV10-3 AIRKTGGHVSPLH
TRBJ1-1 TRBD1 TRBV10-1 ASSRDRVNTEAF
TRBJ1-1 TRBD1 TRBV10-3 AISEGQANTEAF
TRBJ2-7 . TRBV12-5 ASAGGYEQY
TRBJ1-1 . TRBV10-3 AIRKGQGLNTEAF
TRBJ1-4 . TRBV5-6 ASSLATYNEKLF
TRBJ2-1 TRBD1 TRBV5-1 ASSFFRDRSNEQF
TRBJ1-1 . TRBV30 AWSVLGGTEAF